This T cell receptor (beta chain) was recovered during a study of T cells in Graves' hyperthyroidism and ophthalmopathy. There were TCR beta CDR3 regions amplified from RNA transcripts. HTBI primers were used for first-round RT-PCR of the TCR CDR3. MiXCR, applied by TCRdb to the multiplex PCR reads, yields one record per CDR3 protein. Of 300,000 to 450,000 distinct CDR3 sequences listed, more than 11% are singletons. The table lists this clonotype with many counts. The CDR3 loop spans 15 amino acids. V was clipped by 4 bases and J by 2 bases; unmatched bases: 4. Germline lookup yields CDR1 PRHDT and CDR2 FYEKMQ (reference sequence).

The sample consisted of blood. The rearrangement joins TRBV13 to TRBJ2-1, with 8 bases identical to TRBD2. The receptor comes from a woman in her sixties or seventies with Graves' hyperthyroidism. The CDR3 reads CASSSLAETYNEQFF. CDR3 nucleotide sequence: TGTGCCAGCAGCTCACTAGCGGAGACCTACAATGAGCAGTTCTTC.